The rows below give T cell receptor beta chains drawn from one sample of a study of human T cells and chemical hapten exposure. TCRdb reanalysed the RACE reads using MiXCR and keeps one entry per CDR3 protein. The profile shows approximately 180,000 distinct CDR3 sequences, around 30% of them singletons. Sequences were derived from whole blood, sampled in connection with sensitization to the hapten diphenylcyclopropenone (DPC). The receptors originated from a woman in her twenties or thirties with alopecia areata. Some clones in this sample may be carry-over from other donors' samples. Both conserved end residues are part of each CDR3. The D gene is left open where the match is weak. Size values are once, few and many counts, or a class for expanded clones, and some rows have none.

-,TRBJ1-2,-,TRBV10-3,CAISETGFNYGYTF,TGTGCCATCAGTGAGACAGGGTTTAACTATGGCTACACCTTC
TRBD2,TRBJ2-7,-,TRBV4-1,CASSQDGGAYEQYF,TGCGCCAGCAGCCAAGATGGGGGGGCCTACGAGCAGTACTTC
-,TRBJ2-1,few,TRBV29-1,CSGRGLSYNEQFF,TGCAGCGGCCGGGGCCTCTCCTACAATGAGCAGTTCTTC
-,TRBJ1-6,-,TRBV5-1,CASSLGPEQGVGSPLHF,TGCGCCAGCAGCTTGGGACCAGAACAGGGAGTGGGTTCACCCCTCCACTTT
-,TRBJ1-2,-,TRBV9,CASNKDSVYGYTF,TGTGCCAGCAACAAGGACAGCGTCTATGGCTACACCTTC
-,TRBJ1-5,-,TRBV29-1,CSVVGGLGSQHF,TGCAGCGTTGTAGGGGGGCTCGGGTCCCAGCATTTT
-,TRBJ2-7,many,TRBV29-1,CSGSEGSRQEYF,TGCAGCGGTAGTGAGGGTTCCCGTCAGGAGTACTTC
TRBD1,TRBJ1-1,once,TRBV18,CASSQRTGYSNTEAFF,TGTGCCAGCTCACAACGGACAGGCTACTCGAACACTGAAGCTTTCTTT
TRBD2,TRBJ2-1,-,TRBV6-5,CASSYTSGGAYEQFF,TGTGCCAGCAGTTACACTAGCGGGGGGGCCTATGAGCAGTTCTTC
-,TRBJ1-2,-,TRBV27,CASRHGQPYGYTF,TGTGCCAGCAGGCATGGACAGCCCTATGGCTACACCTTC